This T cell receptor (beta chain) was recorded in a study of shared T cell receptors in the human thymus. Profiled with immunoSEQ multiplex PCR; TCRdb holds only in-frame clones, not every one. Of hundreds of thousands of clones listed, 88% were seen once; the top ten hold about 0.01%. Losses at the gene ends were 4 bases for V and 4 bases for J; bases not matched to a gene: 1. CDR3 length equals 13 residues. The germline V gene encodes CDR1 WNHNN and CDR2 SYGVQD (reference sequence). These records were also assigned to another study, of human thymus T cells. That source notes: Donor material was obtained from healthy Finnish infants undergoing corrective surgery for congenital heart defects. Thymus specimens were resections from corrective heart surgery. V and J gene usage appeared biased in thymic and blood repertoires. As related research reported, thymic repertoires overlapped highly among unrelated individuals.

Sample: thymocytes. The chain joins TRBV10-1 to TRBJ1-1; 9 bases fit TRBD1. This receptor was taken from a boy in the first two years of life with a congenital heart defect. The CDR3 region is CASSATGGTEAFF. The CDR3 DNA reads TGCGCCAGCAGTGCGACAGGGGGCACTGAAGCTTTCTTT.